Here is one T cell receptor beta chain with its context. Its antigen is not identified. The data belong to a study of shared clonotypes between healthy human individuals. The CDR3 loop spans 15 amino acids. The germline V and J ends were trimmed by 10 bases and 0 bases, with 16 bases remaining between them. Germline values: CDR1 MDHEN, CDR2 SYDVKM. Libraries were prepared by immunoSEQ multiplex PCR; TCRdb keeps only in-frame clonotypes and omits some of them. The data contain around 600,000 clones, approximately 96% of them singletons. Findings and caveats of the study: Clonotypes shared by all four sorted-subset donors had higher generation probabilities than non-shared clonotypes. Naive CD4 clonotypes were shared across several donors at roughly 4.6%.

Selected positively for CCR7 and CD45RO-negative, naive CD8 cells excluded terminally differentiated effector memory CD45RA+ cells. The origin of this receptor is a woman between 25 and 40 years old in good health. V usage is TRBV28 and J usage is TRBJ2-1; perhaps TRBD1 as D (6 bases). The sample was naive CD8+ T cells sorted from blood. The CDR3 region is CATCTEGGSYNEQFF. The CDR3 DNA sequence: TGTGCCACCTGCACAGAAGGGGGCTCCTACAATGAGCAGTTCTTC. The full variable domain, its missing parts supplied by reference TRBV28 and TRBJ2-1, is DVKVTQSSRYLVKRTGEKVFLECVQDMDHENMFWYRQDPGLGLRLIYFSYDVKMKEKGDIPEGYSVSREKKERFSLILESASTNQTSMYLCATCTEGGSYNEQFFGPGTRLTVL.